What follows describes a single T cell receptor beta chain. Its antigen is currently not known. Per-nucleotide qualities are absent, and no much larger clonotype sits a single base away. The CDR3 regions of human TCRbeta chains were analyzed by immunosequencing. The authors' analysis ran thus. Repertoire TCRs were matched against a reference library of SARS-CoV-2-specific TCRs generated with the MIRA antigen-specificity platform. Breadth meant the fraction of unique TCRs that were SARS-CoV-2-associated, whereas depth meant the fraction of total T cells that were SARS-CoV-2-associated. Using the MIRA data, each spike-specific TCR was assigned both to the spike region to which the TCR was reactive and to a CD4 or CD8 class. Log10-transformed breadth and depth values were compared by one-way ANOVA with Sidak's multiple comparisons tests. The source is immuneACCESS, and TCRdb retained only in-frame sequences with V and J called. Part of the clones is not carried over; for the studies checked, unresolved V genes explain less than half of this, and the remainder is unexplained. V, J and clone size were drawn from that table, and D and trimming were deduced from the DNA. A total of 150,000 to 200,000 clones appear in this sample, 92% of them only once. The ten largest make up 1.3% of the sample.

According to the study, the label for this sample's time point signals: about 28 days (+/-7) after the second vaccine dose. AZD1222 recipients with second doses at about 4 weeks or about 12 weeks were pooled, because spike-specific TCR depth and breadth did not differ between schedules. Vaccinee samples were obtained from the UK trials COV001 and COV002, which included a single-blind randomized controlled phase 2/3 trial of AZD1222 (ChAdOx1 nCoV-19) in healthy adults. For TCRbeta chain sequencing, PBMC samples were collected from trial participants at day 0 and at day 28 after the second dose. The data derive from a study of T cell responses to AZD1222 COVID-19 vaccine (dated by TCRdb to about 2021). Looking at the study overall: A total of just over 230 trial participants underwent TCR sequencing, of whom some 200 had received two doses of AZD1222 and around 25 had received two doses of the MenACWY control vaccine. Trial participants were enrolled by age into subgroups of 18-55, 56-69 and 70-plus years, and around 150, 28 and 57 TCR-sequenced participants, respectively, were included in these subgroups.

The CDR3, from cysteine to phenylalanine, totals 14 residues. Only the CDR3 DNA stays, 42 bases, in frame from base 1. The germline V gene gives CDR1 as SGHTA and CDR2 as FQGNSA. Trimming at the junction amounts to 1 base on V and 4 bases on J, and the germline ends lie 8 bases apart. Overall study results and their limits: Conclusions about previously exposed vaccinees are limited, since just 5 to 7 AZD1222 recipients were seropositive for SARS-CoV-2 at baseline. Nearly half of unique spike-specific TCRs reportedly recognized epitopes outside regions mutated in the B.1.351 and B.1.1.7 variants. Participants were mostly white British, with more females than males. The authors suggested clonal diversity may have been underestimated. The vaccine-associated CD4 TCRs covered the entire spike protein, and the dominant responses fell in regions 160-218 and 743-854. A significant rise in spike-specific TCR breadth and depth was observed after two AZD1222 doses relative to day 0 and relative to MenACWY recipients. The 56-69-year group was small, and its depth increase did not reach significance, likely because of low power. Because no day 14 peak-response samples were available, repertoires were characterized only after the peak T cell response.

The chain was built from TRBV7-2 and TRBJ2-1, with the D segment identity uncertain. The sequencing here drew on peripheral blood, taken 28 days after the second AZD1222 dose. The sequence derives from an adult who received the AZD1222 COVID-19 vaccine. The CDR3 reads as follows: CASSLGLEYNEQFF. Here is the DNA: TGTGCCAGCAGCTTAGGGCTAGAGTACAATGAGCAGTTCTTC.